Below are 24 T cell receptor beta chains sequenced from a single sample in a study of blood T cells in healthy people across ages. For the second PCR, which ran for about 6 to 11 cycles, a sample-barcoded 5' primer and a J-beta primer mix were used. Via MiXCR, TCRdb re-called the 5' RACE reads, giving one row per CDR3 protein. The table records some 550,000 distinct CDR3 sequences, around half of them present only once. The sequenced sample consisted of blood. The receptor set was obtained from a man of 80 years or more in good health.

The chain uses TRBV7-2 and TRBJ2-6; perhaps D is TRBD1 or TRBD2 (6 bases each). Germline V gene data show CDR1 as SGHTA and CDR2 as FQGNSA. V gave up 1 base and J gave up 3 bases, with 19 bases separating them. The CDR3 loop spans 19 amino acids. The CDR3 coding sequence is TGTGCCAGCAGCTTAGTAGTTTTTCCGGGGGCTCTTGGGGCCAACGTCCTGACTTTC. This codes for CASSLVVFPGALGANVLTF.

The chain uses TRBV7-2 and TRBJ2-3; D not certain. Germline V lookup: CDR1 SGHTA, CDR2 FQGNSA. V was cut by 1 base and J by 4 bases, with 12 bases left in between. The CDR3 spans 15 residues. Here the CDR3 DNA reads TGTGCCAGCAGCTTAGATCCCAGCTTTGCAGATACGCAGTATTTT. Protein: CASSLDPSFADTQYF.

The CDR3 loop reads CASTHGFQETQYF. In DNA form, the CDR3 reads TGTGCCAGCACCCATGGGTTCCAAGAGACCCAGTACTTC. The rearrangement joins TRBV11-2 to TRBJ2-5; D uncertain. Trimming removed 7 bases from V and 1 base from J, with 10 bases in between. CDR1 is SGHAT, CDR2 FQNNGV, per germline. The CDR3 is 13 residues long.

This clonotype is a singleton in its sample. This rearrangement joins TRBV29-1 to TRBJ1-2; no reliable D call. This CDR3 is 14 amino acids long. In germline, CDR1 is SQVTM, CDR2 ANQGSEA. Deletions cut 0 bases from V and 3 bases from J, with 11 bases between. The CDR3 loop is CSVEDPVGHYGYTF. CDR3 nucleotides: TGCAGCGTTGAAGACCCCGTAGGCCACTATGGCTACACCTTC.

This rearrangement joins TRBV5-1 to TRBJ2-5; D unclear. CDR1 is SGHRS, CDR2 YFSETQ, per germline. V lost 0 bases, J lost 4 bases, and 10 bases lay in between. The CDR3 has 14 residues. Here the CDR3 DNA reads TGCGCCAGCAGCTTGGTAGCCGTATCAGAGACCCAGTACTTC. Amino acid sequence: CASSLVAVSETQYF.

This rearrangement joins TRBV20-1 to TRBJ2-3; perhaps D is TRBD1 or TRBD2 (6 bases each). The germline gives CDR1 DFQATT, CDR2 SNEGSKA (reference sequence). V shed 4 bases and J shed 2 bases, with 13 bases lying between them. The CDR3 length is 14 residues. The CDR3 sequence: CSAKLGGPTDTQYF. The CDR3 DNA reads as TGCAGTGCTAAACTAGGGGGGCCCACAGATACGCAGTATTTT.

The chain has TRBV6-2 or TRBV6-3 and TRBJ2-1; 8 bases align to TRBD2. Germline values: CDR1 MNHEY, CDR2 SVGEGT. Trimming removed 2 bases from V and 9 bases from J; junction bases left unmatched: 6. This CDR3 is built from 14 residues. The CDR3 DNA reads TGTGCCAGCAGTTACAGGCGGGGGGACGGTGAGCAGTTCTTC. It yields the protein CASSYRRGDGEQFF.

The table lists this clonotype with many counts. This chain uses TRBV28 with TRBJ2-6; D may be TRBD1 or TRBD2 (5 bases each). V lost 8 bases and J lost 1, with 15 bases in between. The CDR3 has 16 amino acids. Germline V CDR1 and CDR2: MDHEN, SYDVKM. The CDR3 spells CASQRQGASGANVLTF. For the CDR3, the DNA is TGTGCCAGCCAACGGCAGGGAGCATCTGGGGCCAACGTCCTGACTTTC.

V usage is TRBV27 and J usage is TRBJ2-7, with unresolved D. The assigned J gene may be wrong: the sequence end matches TRBJ2-5 better. The V gene's germline CDR1 is MNHEY and CDR2 SMNVEV (reference sequence). The CDR3 is 14 amino acids. CDR3 coding DNA: TGTGCCAGCAGTCCCGCGCCGGGTTCGGAGACCCAGTACTTC. As protein: CASSPAPGSETQYF.

The chain links TRBV30 to TRBJ2-7; 12 bases are a match to TRBD2. V was pared by 2 bases and J by 4 bases, with 3 bases of the junction left unmatched. This CDR3 region has 14 residues. The germline V gene has CDR1 GTSNPN and CDR2 SVGIG (reference sequence). Here the CDR3 reads CAWSPGLAGYEQYF. For the CDR3, the DNA is TGTGCCTGGAGTCCAGGACTAGCGGGGTACGAGCAGTACTTC.

The chain uses TRBV4-3 and TRBJ2-5; no clear D gene. Gene TRBJ2-7 matches the end of the DNA better, so the J call may be wrong. Germline CDR1 LGHNA, CDR2 YSLEER. This CDR3 is 12 amino acids long. CDR3 nucleotides: TGCGCCAGCAGCCAAGTTGGAAACGAGCAGTACTTC. Protein sequence: CASSQVGNEQYF.

This clonotype has a count of ten or more. The CDR3 protein is CASSYPGGGTDTQYF. The CDR3 nucleotides read TGTGCCAGCAGTTACCCGGGGGGGGGCACAGATACGCAGTATTTT. The rearrangement joins TRBV6-6 to TRBJ2-3; TRBD2 matches at 8 bases. This CDR3 spans 15 amino acids. J was trimmed by 1 base and V by 2 bases; bases with no gene match: 2. Per germline, CDR1 MNHNY and CDR2 SVGAGI (reference sequence).

This clonotype came up a few times. The chain has TRBV29-1 and TRBJ1-2, with 7 bases aligning to TRBD1. CDR3 length: 13 residues. J gave up 7 bases and V 6 bases, and 11 bases lay outside the gene matches. Germline values: CDR1 SQVTM, CDR2 ANQGSEA. The CDR3 is CSVARAGGSGYTF. The DNA for the CDR3 is TGCAGCGTGGCCCGAGCAGGGGGATCTGGCTACACCTTC.

The CDR3 DNA reads as TGTGCCAGCAGTCCCTGGCGGCTAGCGGACTACAATGAGCAGTTCTTC. It codes for CASSPWRLADYNEQFF. The chain recombines TRBV7-8 with TRBJ2-1; 7 bases agree with TRBD2. Germline V gene lookup returns CDR1 SGHVS and CDR2 FQNEAQ. This CDR3 contains 16 residues. Unmatched junction bases numbered 11, after V lost 6 bases and J lost 3 bases.

V and J are TRBV9 and TRBJ2-3; 14 positions agree with TRBD2. Germline CDR1 reads SGDLS; CDR2 reads YYNGEE. The V gene end was trimmed by 0 bases and the J gene end by 8 bases; junction bases not matched to a gene: 2. The length of the CDR3 is 15 residues. The CDR3 nucleotides read TGTGCCAGCAGCGTAGTCGGACTAGCGGGGGGTACGCAGTATTTT. Protein: CASSVVGLAGGTQYF. Full variable domain (outside the CDR3, taken from reference TRBV9 and TRBJ2-3): DSGVTQTPKHLITATGQRVTLRCSPRSGDLSVYWYQQSLDQGLQFLIQYYNGEERAKGNILERFSAQQFPDLHSELNLSSLELGDSALYFCASSVVGLAGGTQYFGPGTRLTVL.

The rearrangement joins TRBV19 to TRBJ1-1; perhaps TRBD1 as D (5 bases). Germline V gene data show CDR1 as LNHDA and CDR2 as SQIVND (reference sequence). V was pared by 8 bases and J by 0 bases, with 22 bases between. This CDR3 has 17 amino acids. The CDR3 nucleotides read TGTGCCAGTGTCGGAACGACGGGACTCCGCATGAACACTGAAGCTTTCTTT. This gives the protein CASVGTTGLRMNTEAFF.

This clonotype was seen a few times. The chain employs TRBV30 and TRBJ2-5; D is undetermined. Trimming took off 1 base at V and 11 bases at J, with 20 bases between the two ends. Germline CDR1 is GTSNPN and CDR2 is SVGIG (reference sequence). The CDR3 sequence is 14 residues long. The CDR3 region has the DNA TGTGCCTGGAGTGATGGTTCAGCCGCTGCGCGGCAGTACTTC. This gives the protein CAWSDGSAAARQYF.

This chain joins TRBV12-3 or TRBV12-4 and TRBJ2-5, with D tentatively TRBD2 (5 bases). V dropped 6 bases and J dropped 5 bases, with 10 bases sitting between them. There are 12 residues in the CDR3. CDR3 coding DNA: TGTGCCAGCAGGAGGGCCGGGGAGACCCAGTACTTC. Translated, it gives CASRRAGETQYF.

This chain uses TRBV2 with TRBJ2-1; 7 nucleotides line up with TRBD2. The V and J ends lost 10 bases and 6 bases, in that order; junction bases with no gene match: 9. Germline V gene sequence: CDR1 SNHLY, CDR2 FYNNEI. The CDR3 is made up of 13 amino acids. CDR3 residues: CANQRESINEQFF. The DNA of the CDR3 is TGTGCCAATCAGCGGGAAAGTATCAATGAGCAGTTCTTC.

This clonotype was observed a few times. This chain links TRBV7-2 with TRBJ2-7; 9 bases fit TRBD2. CDR1 is SGHTA and CDR2 is FQGNSA in the germline V gene. The trim removed 5 bases at V and 7 bases at J, leaving 9 bases unmatched. The CDR3 covers 14 residues. The CDR3 region is CASSAAGGSGEQYF. The CDR3 region has the DNA TGTGCCAGCAGCGCAGCGGGAGGCTCGGGGGAGCAGTACTTC.

The sample holds a few counts of this clonotype. V is TRBV6-2 or TRBV6-3 and J is TRBJ2-7, with D maybe TRBD1 (5 bases). CDR1 MNHEY and CDR2 SVGEGT come from the germline V gene. The ends were cut back, 6 bases at V and 2 bases at J, with 17 bases in the middle. CDR3 size: 15 residues. The chain's CDR3 is CASSPPQGRPYEQYF. The CDR3 DNA sequence: TGTGCCAGCAGCCCTCCGCAGGGAAGGCCCTACGAGCAGTACTTC.

This clonotype appeared once. The chain links TRBV4-3 to TRBJ1-4, with no clear D. V was clipped by 1 base and J by 8 bases, with 17 bases between them. The germline CDR1 and CDR2 sequences are LGHNA and YSLEER. The CDR3 contains 16 residues. CDR3 sequence (DNA): TGCGCCAGCAGCCAAGCGGGAGGAGGTCGGGCAGAAAAACTGTTTTTT. Translation gives CASSQAGGGRAEKLFF.

V usage is TRBV29-1 and J usage is TRBJ2-6; TRBD1 matches at 8 bases. CDR1 SQVTM and CDR2 ANQGSEA come from the germline V gene. The CDR3 consists of 16 residues. The junction had 5 bases not matched to a gene; V was cut back by 4 bases and J by 0 bases. The CDR3 region is CSVVRQGSSGANVLTF. In DNA, the CDR3 is TGCAGCGTTGTACGACAGGGGAGCTCTGGGGCCAACGTCCTGACTTTC.

V and J are TRBV4-3 and TRBJ2-1; no firm D call. V was trimmed by 1 base and J by 3 bases, leaving 10 bases between them. The CDR3 covers 15 residues. CDR1 and CDR2 (germline): LGHNA, YSLEER. CDR3 loop: CASSQGPANYNEQFF. The CDR3 DNA reads TGCGCCAGCAGCCAAGGCCCAGCGAACTACAATGAGCAGTTCTTC.